This passage covers 32 T cell receptor beta chains from one sample sequenced in a study of blood T cell repertoires in COVID-19. Sequenced by immunoSEQ multiplex PCR; TCRdb stores in-frame clones only, minus some. The sample contains 200,000 to 250,000 clones, approximately 83% of which appear only once. Sequenced sample: peripheral blood. The receptors come from a woman younger than 45 who had recovered from COVID-19.

The chain joins TRBV3-1 (or the pseudogene TRBV3-2) to TRBJ2-1, with a possible D match to TRBD2 (5 bases). The CDR3 has 11 amino acids. Germline-derived CDR1 and CDR2 are LGHDT and YNNKEL (reference sequence). V gave up 9 bases and J gave up 4 bases, with 7 bases separating them. DNA for the CDR3: TGTGCCAGTCAGCGGTACAATGAGCAGTTCTTC. Translating it yields CASQRYNEQFF.

The chain combines TRBV11-3 with TRBJ2-7; D is perhaps TRBD2 (6 bases). CDR1 and CDR2 from the germline V gene are SGHNT and YENEEA. The CDR3 runs to 16 residues. V lost 5 bases and J lost 6, with 23 bases in between. CDR3 protein: CASSAPSGSGRGEQYF. The CDR3 nucleotides read TGTGCCAGCAGCGCCCCAAGCGGGTCGGGTCGTGGCGAGCAGTACTTC.

The chain employs TRBV6-6 and TRBJ2-2, with D hard to call. The V gene's germline CDR1 is MNHNY and CDR2 SVGAGI (reference sequence). The length of the CDR3 is 17 residues. Trimming cost V 5 bases and J 2 bases, with 18 bases left between them. In DNA, the CDR3 is TGTGCCAGCAGTCACCCCGGATCGCGGTTCAACACCGGGGAGCTGTTTTTT. This encodes CASSHPGSRFNTGELFF.

The CDR3 DNA is TGTGCCACGGGACAGGGGGCATACGAGCAGTACTTC. Its protein is CATGQGAYEQYF. The rearrangement joins TRBV15 to TRBJ2-7, with 12 bases fitting TRBD1. The CDR3 length is 12 residues. J was trimmed by 4 bases and V by 9 bases; bases with no gene match: 1. Germline lookup yields CDR1 LNHNV and CDR2 YYDKDF (reference sequence).

The rearrangement joins TRBV5-4 to TRBJ2-7; 10 bases are shared with TRBD1. The trim removed 0 bases at V and 4 bases at J, leaving 7 bases unmatched. Germline V lookup: CDR1 SGHNT, CDR2 YYREEE (reference sequence). The CDR3 runs to 16 residues. The CDR3 nucleotides read TGTGCCAGCAGCTTGGAAGGGACAGGGGTTTGGTACGAGCAGTACTTC. Protein sequence: CASSLEGTGVWYEQYF.

The chain links TRBV25-1 to TRBJ2-7; a weak D match, TRBD2 (6 bases). The germline V and J ends were trimmed by 0 bases and 1 base, with 10 bases remaining between them. This CDR3 spans 15 amino acids. Germline assignment: CDR1 MGHDK and CDR2 SYGVNS. CDR3 in DNA: TGTGCCAGCAGTGAATATGATAGCGGATCCTACGAGCAGTACTTC. Its protein product is CASSEYDSGSYEQYF.

This clone was counted a single time. This rearrangement joins TRBV5-4 to TRBJ1-1; maybe TRBD1 (5 bases). This CDR3 is 15 amino acids long. The V gene's germline CDR1 is SGHNT and CDR2 YYREEE (reference sequence). V was pared by 2 bases and J by 8 bases, with 19 bases between. CDR3: CASSLPRGETTEAFF. Written as DNA, the CDR3 is TGTGCCAGCAGCTTACCGCGGGGGGAGACGACAGAAGCTTTCTTT.

Remarks on this clone: The junction shows a germline mismatch at one end, possibly a read error. V is TRBV19 and J is TRBJ2-3; 9 nucleotides line up with TRBD2. The CDR3 extends over 14 amino acids. Germline CDR1 and CDR2: LNHDA and SQIVND (reference sequence). This CDR3 is CASSIAGVGDTQYF. For the CDR3, the DNA is TGTGCCAGTAGCATAGCGGGAGTGGGAGATACGCAGTATTTT.

A few counts support this clone. The chain uses TRBV18 and TRBJ1-1; TRBD1 matches 7 bases. The trim removed 3 bases at V and 5 bases at J, leaving 9 bases unmatched. Per germline, CDR1 KGHSH and CDR2 LQKENI. The CDR3 length is 15 residues. CDR3 coding DNA: TGTGCCAGCTCACCCAATGGAGGGGGCCAAACTGAAGCTTTCTTT. Translated: CASSPNGGGQTEAFF.

This clone was seen a few times. This chain uses TRBV3-1 (or the pseudogene TRBV3-2) with TRBJ2-1; 10 nucleotides match TRBD2. Germline assignment: CDR1 LGHDT and CDR2 YNNKEL (reference sequence). V was clipped by 2 bases and J by 8 bases; unmatched bases: 3. This CDR3 has 14 residues. The CDR3 is CASSQLAGDYEQFF. Written as DNA, the CDR3 is TGTGCCAGCAGCCAACTAGCGGGAGACTATGAGCAGTTCTTC.

The rearrangement links TRBV4-1 to TRBJ2-3, with D possibly being TRBD1 (6 bases). Germline-derived CDR1 and CDR2 are MGHRA and YSYEKL. This CDR3 is 14 amino acids long. V was pared by 0 bases and J by 7 bases, with 11 bases between. The CDR3 DNA reads as TGCGCCAGCAGCCAAGATTTGACAGGTAATACGCAGTATTTT. Amino acids: CASSQDLTGNTQYF.

The rearrangement joins TRBV27 to TRBJ1-2; 8 positions match TRBD1. This CDR3 is built from 16 residues. The V segment lost 9 bases and the J segment 3 bases; nucleotides outside the gene matches: 15. Germline values: CDR1 MNHEY, CDR2 SMNVEV (reference sequence). CDR3 in DNA: TGTGCCAGTTTCCAGGGGGCGCTTCAAGTGGACTATGGCTACACCTTC. It is translated as CASFQGALQVDYGYTF.

The J gene is TRBJ2-2, the V gene TRBV28; D perhaps matches TRBD1 (5 bases). CDR3 length: 15 amino acids. Germline V gene lookup returns CDR1 MDHEN and CDR2 SYDVKM. V lost 6 bases, J lost 3 bases, and 14 bases lay in between. The CDR3, as DNA: TGTGCCAGCAGGCTAACAGGTGAGGACACCGGGGAGCTGTTTTTT. As protein: CASRLTGEDTGELFF.

The CDR3 sequence: CASSLTGTGGLSETQYF. In DNA form, the CDR3 reads TGTGCCAGCAGCCTTACCGGGACAGGGGGCTTATCGGAGACCCAGTACTTC. The gene calls are TRBV9 and TRBJ2-5, with TRBD1 identical over 12 bases. CDR3 length equals 17 residues. The trim removed 4 bases at V and 5 bases at J, leaving 12 bases unmatched. Germline V gene data show CDR1 as SGDLS and CDR2 as YYNGEE.

The chain is built from TRBV6-4 and TRBJ2-3, with D uncertain. The V end lost 0 bases, the J end lost 0 bases, and 4 bases lay between the germline ends. The CDR3 is made up of 14 amino acids. Germline lookup yields CDR1 MRHNA and CDR2 SNTAGT. The CDR3 nucleotides read TGTGCCAGCAGTGACTCGACTAGCACAGATACGCAGTATTTT. Amino acid sequence: CASSDSTSTDTQYF.

The V call is TRBV19, the J call TRBJ2-5; 8 nucleotides line up with TRBD1. Germline trimming cut 5 bases from V and 7 bases from J; bases unmatched to any gene: 15. Germline assignment: CDR1 LNHDA and CDR2 SQIVND (reference sequence). This CDR3 is 16 amino acids long. CDR3 sequence reads: CASSSGTGTFGGTQYF. The CDR3 region has the DNA TGTGCCAGTAGTTCCGGGACAGGAACTTTCGGGGGGACCCAGTACTTC.

The chain recombines TRBV12-3 or TRBV12-4 with TRBJ1-5; a possible D gene is TRBD1 (5 bases). V lost 6 bases and J 7 bases, leaving 13 bases between the germline ends. The CDR3 extends over 13 amino acids. The CDR3 region is CASRRDSFQPQHF. Written as DNA, the CDR3 is TGTGCCAGCAGACGTGACAGTTTCCAGCCCCAGCATTTT.

This clone was seen a few times. The V gene is TRBV18, the J gene TRBJ2-7, with TRBD2 matching over 7 bases. CDR1 KGHSH and CDR2 LQKENI come from the germline V gene. V was pared by 4 bases and J by 3 bases, with 6 bases of the junction left unmatched. The CDR3 has 14 residues. CDR3 residues: CASSRGTIYYEQYF. The CDR3 region has the DNA TGTGCCAGCTCACGTGGGACTATTTACTACGAGCAGTACTTC.

V and J are TRBV10-3 and TRBJ2-7, with 12 bases matching TRBD2. The CDR3 extends over 17 amino acids. The J segment lost 5 bases and the V segment lost 3 bases, leaving 11 bases of the junction unmatched. Looked up from germline, CDR1 is ENHRY and CDR2 is SYGVKD. CDR3 DNA: TGTGCCATCAGTGACCCGACTAGCGGGAGTATCCGGGACGAGCAGTACTTC. This sequence encodes CAISDPTSGSIRDEQYF.

This chain uses TRBV5-1 with TRBJ2-7; D ambiguous. V was clipped by 0 bases and J by 0 bases, with 13 bases between them. Germline loops: CDR1 SGHRS, CDR2 YFSETQ. This CDR3 comprises 16 residues. The CDR3 nucleotides are TGCGCCAGCAGCTTGGGTCTGCCCTTGAGCTCCTACGAGCAGTACTTC. This codes for CASSLGLPLSSYEQYF. Full variable domain (remainder filled in from reference TRBV5-1 and TRBJ2-7): KAGVTQTPRYLIKTRGQQVTLSCSPISGHRSVSWYQQTPGQGLQFLFEYFSETQRNKGNFPGRFSGRQFSNSRSEMNVSTLELGDSALYLCASSLGLPLSSYEQYFGPGTRLTVT.

The V gene is TRBV14, the J gene TRBJ2-5; D unresolved. Germline lookup yields CDR1 SGHDN and CDR2 FVKESK. Trimming shortened V by 1 base and J by 4 bases, and 7 bases separated the two germline ends. The CDR3 totals 13 residues. The CDR3 reads CASSQAPRETQYF. CDR3 sequence (DNA): TGTGCCAGCAGCCAAGCTCCGCGAGAGACCCAGTACTTC.

A single count supports this clone. V and J are TRBV3-1 (or the pseudogene TRBV3-2) and TRBJ2-3, with D possibly matching TRBD2 (6 bases). The CDR3 has 16 residues. The V end was cut by 0 bases, the J end by 2 bases, with 12 bases between. Germline V gene sequence: CDR1 LGHDT, CDR2 YNNKEL (reference sequence). Here the CDR3 reads CASSQDRDFYTDTQYF. The CDR3 DNA is TGTGCCAGCAGCCAAGATCGGGACTTTTACACAGATACGCAGTATTTT.

The V call is TRBV29-1, the J call TRBJ2-1; 7 bases agree with TRBD2. The V and J ends lost 0 bases and 4 bases, in that order; junction bases with no gene match: 6. CDR1 and CDR2 from the germline V gene are SQVTM and ANQGSEA. This CDR3 spans 15 amino acids. CDR3 nucleotide sequence: TGCAGCGTTGAAGATCGAGCGGGGAAATACAATGAGCAGTTCTTC. Amino acids: CSVEDRAGKYNEQFF.

There are a few counts of this clone. CDR3 residues: CASSSGQGVNEQYF. DNA of the CDR3: TGTGCCAGCAGCTCGGGACAGGGGGTCAACGAGCAGTACTTC. J is TRBJ2-7 and V is TRBV7-8, with 11 positions matching TRBD1. V dropped 4 bases and J dropped 5; count of bases not matched to a gene: 4. CDR1 SGHVS and CDR2 FQNEAQ come from the germline V gene. This CDR3 has 14 amino acids.

The genes are TRBV24-1 and TRBJ1-5; unclear D gene. Trimming pared 7 bases from V and 1 base from J, leaving 10 bases between. This CDR3 spans 14 amino acids. Germline loops: CDR1 KGHDR, CDR2 SFDVKD. Here the CDR3 reads CATSLDSSNQPQHF. In DNA form, the CDR3 reads TGTGCCACCAGCCTTGACTCAAGCAATCAGCCCCAGCATTTT.

V usage is TRBV11-2 and J usage is TRBJ2-1; 14 positions match TRBD2. CDR1 SGHAT and CDR2 FQNNGV come from the germline V gene. V lost 8 bases, J lost 7 bases, and 10 bases stayed unmatched. This CDR3 region has 16 residues. The CDR3 region has the DNA TGTGCCAGCCACACCGGGACTAGCGGGAGAAGTAATGAGCAGTTCTTC. This encodes CASHTGTSGRSNEQFF.

V and J are TRBV9 and TRBJ2-3, with a possible D match to TRBD2 (6 bases). The CDR3 loop spans 16 amino acids. Germline V gene lookup returns CDR1 SGDLS and CDR2 YYNGEE. V gave up 0 bases and J gave up 0 bases, with 11 bases separating them. CDR3 residues: CASSVGGTASTDTQYF. Written as DNA, the CDR3 is TGTGCCAGCAGCGTAGGCGGGACGGCTAGCACAGATACGCAGTATTTT.

A few counts support this clone. This chain connects TRBV5-1 to TRBJ2-3; 8 bases are shared with TRBD2. Losses at the gene ends were 1 base for V and 1 base for J; bases not matched to a gene: 8. The CDR3 is made up of 17 amino acids. Germline CDR1 reads SGHRS; CDR2 reads YFSETQ. The CDR3 nucleotides read TGCGCCAGCAGCTTGTCTCCGGGAGGGCCACGCACAGATACGCAGTATTTT. Protein product: CASSLSPGGPRTDTQYF.

This clone was detected many times. The J gene is TRBJ1-5, the V gene TRBV30; D is undetermined. Germline V gives CDR1 GTSNPN, CDR2 SVGIG (reference sequence). The CDR3 has 13 amino acids. V shed 2 bases and J shed 5 bases, with 10 bases lying between them. The CDR3 coding sequence is TGTGCCTGGAGTAAAAGTAGTGATCAGCCCCAGCATTTT. Residues: CAWSKSSDQPQHF.

This chain joins TRBV6-5 and TRBJ1-1; 7 bases are shared with TRBD1. This CDR3 comprises 13 residues. Looked up from germline, CDR1 is MNHEY and CDR2 is SVGAGI. J lost 3 bases, V lost 6 bases, and 4 bases had no gene match. The CDR3 spells CASRFTGDTEAFF. CDR3 sequence (DNA): TGTGCCAGCAGGTTTACAGGGGACACTGAAGCTTTCTTT.

The chain is built from TRBV6-6 and TRBJ1-2, with TRBD1 as a possible D gene (5 bases). Trimming shortened V by 2 bases and J by 4 bases, and 14 bases separated the two germline ends. The CDR3 is made up of 15 amino acids. CDR1 and CDR2 (germline): MNHNY, SVGAGI (reference sequence). CDR3 region: CASSYPREGPYGYTF. Written as DNA, the CDR3 is TGTGCCAGCAGTTACCCCAGGGAGGGACCCTATGGCTACACCTTC.

The genes are TRBV5-4 and TRBJ2-7; D is perhaps TRBD1 (5 bases). Germline lookup yields CDR1 SGHNT and CDR2 YYREEE (reference sequence). The ends were cut back, 4 bases at V and 2 bases at J, with 13 bases in the middle. The CDR3 consists of 14 residues. The CDR3 sequence: CASSLGPGTYEQYF. The CDR3 bases are TGTGCCAGCAGCCTGGGCCCAGGGACCTACGAGCAGTACTTC.